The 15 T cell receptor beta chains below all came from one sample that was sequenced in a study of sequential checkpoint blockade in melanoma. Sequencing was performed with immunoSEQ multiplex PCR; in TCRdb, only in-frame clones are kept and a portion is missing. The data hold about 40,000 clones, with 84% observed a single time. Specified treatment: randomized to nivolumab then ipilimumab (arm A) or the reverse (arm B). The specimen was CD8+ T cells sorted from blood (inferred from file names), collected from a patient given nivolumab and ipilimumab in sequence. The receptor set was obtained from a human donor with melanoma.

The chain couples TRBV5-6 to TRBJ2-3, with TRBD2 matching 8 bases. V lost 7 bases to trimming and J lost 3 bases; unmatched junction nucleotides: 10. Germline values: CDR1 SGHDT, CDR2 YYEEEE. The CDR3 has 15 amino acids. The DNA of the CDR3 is TGTGCCAGCTATGAGAGCGGGAGTAGGACAGATACGCAGTATTTT. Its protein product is CASYESGSRTDTQYF.

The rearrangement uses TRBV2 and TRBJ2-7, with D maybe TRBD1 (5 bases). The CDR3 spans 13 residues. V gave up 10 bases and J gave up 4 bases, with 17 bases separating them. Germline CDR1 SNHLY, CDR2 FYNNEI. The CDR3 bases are TGTGCCATCGAGAGAGACAGAGATTACGAGCAGTACTTC. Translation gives CAIERDRDYEQYF.

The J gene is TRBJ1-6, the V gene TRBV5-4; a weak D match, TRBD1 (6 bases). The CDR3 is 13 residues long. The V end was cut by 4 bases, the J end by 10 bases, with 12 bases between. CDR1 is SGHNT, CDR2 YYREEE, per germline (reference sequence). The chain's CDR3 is CASSITGNSPLHF. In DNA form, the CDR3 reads TGTGCCAGCAGCATAACAGGGAACTCACCCCTCCACTTT.

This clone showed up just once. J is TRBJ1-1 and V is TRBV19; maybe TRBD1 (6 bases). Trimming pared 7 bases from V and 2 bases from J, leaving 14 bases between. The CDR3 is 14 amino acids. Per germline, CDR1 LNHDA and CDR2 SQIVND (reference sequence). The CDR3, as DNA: TGTGCCAGTACCTCTTGGGGGGGCAACACTGAAGCTTTCTTT. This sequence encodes CASTSWGGNTEAFF.

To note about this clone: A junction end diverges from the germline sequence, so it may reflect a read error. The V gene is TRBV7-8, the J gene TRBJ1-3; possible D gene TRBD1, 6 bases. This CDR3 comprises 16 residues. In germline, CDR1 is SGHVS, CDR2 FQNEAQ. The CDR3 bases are TGTGCCAGCAGCTTAGCGCAAGGGGGAAAGGGAAACACCACATATTTT. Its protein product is CASSLAQGGKGNTTYF.

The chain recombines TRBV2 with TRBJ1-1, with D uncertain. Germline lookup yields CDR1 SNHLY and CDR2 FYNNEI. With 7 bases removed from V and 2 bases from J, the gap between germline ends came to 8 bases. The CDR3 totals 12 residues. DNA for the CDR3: TGTGCCAGCATTGCAGGTAACACTGAAGCTTTCTTT. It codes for CASIAGNTEAFF. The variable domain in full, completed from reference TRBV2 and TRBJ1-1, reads EPEVTQTPSHQVTQMGQEVILRCVPISNHLYFYWYRQILGQKVEFLVSFYNNEISEKSEIFDDQFSVERPDGSNFTLKIRSTKLEDSAMYFCASIAGNTEAFFGQGTRLTVV.

The CDR3 is CASTNSGGSREKLFF. The CDR3, as DNA: TGTGCCAGCACCAACTCCGGGGGAAGCAGGGAAAAACTGTTTTTT. This rearrangement joins TRBV6-5 to TRBJ1-4; a possible D gene is TRBD1 (5 bases). Trimming shortened V by 7 bases and J by 8 bases, and 20 bases separated the two germline ends. Germline CDR1 and CDR2: MNHEY and SVGAGI. The CDR3 totals 15 residues.

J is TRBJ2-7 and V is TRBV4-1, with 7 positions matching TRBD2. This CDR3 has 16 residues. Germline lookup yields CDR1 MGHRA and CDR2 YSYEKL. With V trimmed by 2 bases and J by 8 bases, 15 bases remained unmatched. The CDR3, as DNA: TGCGCCAGCAGCCAATGGGGGGGGTCGGGACTCTCCAAGCAGTACTTC. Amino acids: CASSQWGGSGLSKQYF.

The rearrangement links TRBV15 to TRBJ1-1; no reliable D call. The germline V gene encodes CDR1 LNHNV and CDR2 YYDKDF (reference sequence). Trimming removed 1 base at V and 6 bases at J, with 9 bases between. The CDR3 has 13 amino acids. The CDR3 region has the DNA TGTGCCACCAGCAGAGTGGCATTCCCTGAAGCTTTCTTT. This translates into CATSRVAFPEAFF.

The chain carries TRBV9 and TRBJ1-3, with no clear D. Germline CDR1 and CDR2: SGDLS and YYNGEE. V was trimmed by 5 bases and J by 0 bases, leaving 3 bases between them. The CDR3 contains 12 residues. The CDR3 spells CASSLSGNTIYF. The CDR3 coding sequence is TGTGCCAGCAGTCTCTCTGGAAACACCATATATTTT.

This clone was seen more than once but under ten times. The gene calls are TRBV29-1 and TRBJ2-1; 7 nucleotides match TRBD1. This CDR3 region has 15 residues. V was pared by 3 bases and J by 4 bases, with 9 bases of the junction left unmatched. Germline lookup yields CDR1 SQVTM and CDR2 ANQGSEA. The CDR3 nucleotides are TGCAGCGTTGAGGCAGGGGGACAGCTTTACAATGAGCAGTTCTTC. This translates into CSVEAGGQLYNEQFF.

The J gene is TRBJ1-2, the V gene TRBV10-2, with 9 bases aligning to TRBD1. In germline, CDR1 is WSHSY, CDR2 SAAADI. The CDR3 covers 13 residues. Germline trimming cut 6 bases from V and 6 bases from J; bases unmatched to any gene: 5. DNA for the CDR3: TGCGCCAGCAGCCTGGACAGGGGACATGGCTACACCTTC. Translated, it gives CASSLDRGHGYTF.

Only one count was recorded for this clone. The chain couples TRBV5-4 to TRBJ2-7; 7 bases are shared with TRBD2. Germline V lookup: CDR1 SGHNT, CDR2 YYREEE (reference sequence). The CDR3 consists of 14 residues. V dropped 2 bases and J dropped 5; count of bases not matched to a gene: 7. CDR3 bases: TGTGCCAGCAGCTTTGGGGGAGGGCCCGACGAGCAGTACTTC. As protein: CASSFGGGPDEQYF.

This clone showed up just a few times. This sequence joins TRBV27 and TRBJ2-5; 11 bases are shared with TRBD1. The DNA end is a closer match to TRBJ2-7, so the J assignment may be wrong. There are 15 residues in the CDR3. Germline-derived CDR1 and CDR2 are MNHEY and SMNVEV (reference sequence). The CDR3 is CASSLAGTGGTEQYF. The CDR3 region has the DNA TGTGCCAGCAGTTTAGCCGGGACAGGGGGAACCGAGCAGTACTTC.

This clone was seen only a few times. CDR3 DNA sequence: TGCGCCAGCAGCCAAGGGACTAGCGGGATATCGGATACGCAGTATTTT. It is translated as CASSQGTSGISDTQYF. The V call is TRBV4-1, the J call TRBJ2-3, with 12 bases identical to TRBD2. The CDR3 covers 16 residues. Germline loops: CDR1 MGHRA, CDR2 YSYEKL. The V segment lost 1 base and the J segment 6 bases; nucleotides outside the gene matches: 5.